The 19 T cell receptor beta chains presented below share a single source sample, sequenced in a study of blood T cell repertoires in COVID-19. Here immunoSEQ multiplex PCR was the method, and the copy in TCRdb shows in-frame clones only, minus some. There are 100,000 to 150,000 clones in the sample; roughly 90% occur only once, and approximately 8% lies in the top ten. Sequenced sample: peripheral blood. Receptors originate from a man aged 45 to 65 with acute or convalescent COVID-19.

This sequence joins TRBV29-1 and TRBJ2-7; TRBD2 might be the D (6 bases). This CDR3 contains 14 residues. V lost 7 bases, J lost 0 bases, and 16 bases lay in between. Germline CDR1 reads SQVTM; CDR2 reads ANQGSEA. The CDR3 sequence is CSASIGGSSYEQYF. The DNA of the CDR3 is TGCAGCGCCTCAATCGGGGGAAGCTCCTACGAGCAGTACTTC.

This sequence joins TRBV10-3 and TRBJ2-6; D gene unclear. Trimming stripped 2 bases from V and 0 bases from J, with 5 bases between. The CDR3 sequence is 15 residues long. CDR1 and CDR2 from the germline V gene are ENHRY and SYGVKD. This chain's CDR3 is CAISETISGANVLTF. Here the CDR3 DNA reads TGTGCCATCAGTGAGACAATCTCTGGGGCCAACGTCCTGACTTTC.

The chain joins TRBV19 to TRBJ1-5; tentative D call: TRBD1 (5 bases). Germline V gene lookup returns CDR1 LNHDA and CDR2 SQIVND (reference sequence). V was pared by 0 bases and J by 0 bases, with 18 bases between. The CDR3 loop spans 19 amino acids. The CDR3 spells CASSIDRWRGPYSNQPQHF. CDR3 sequence (DNA): TGTGCCAGTAGTATAGATCGGTGGAGGGGACCCTATAGCAATCAGCCCCAGCATTTT.

The chain combines TRBV24-1 with TRBJ1-2, with 8 bases that match TRBD1. CDR3 size: 14 residues. Germline CDR1 KGHDR, CDR2 SFDVKD. The trim removed 5 bases at V and 8 bases at J, leaving 9 bases unmatched. The CDR3 DNA reads as TGTGCCACCAGTGGGTCGGACAGGGTCTACGGCTACACCTTC. Translated, it gives CATSGSDRVYGYTF.

This chain joins TRBV5-1 and TRBJ1-1, with 7 bases fitting TRBD1. The germline gives CDR1 SGHRS, CDR2 YFSETQ. The CDR3 is 13 residues long. The trim removed 3 bases at V and 4 bases at J, leaving 3 bases unmatched. The CDR3 DNA reads TGCGCCAGCAGCTCGACAGGGATCACTGAAGCTTTCTTT. It specifies CASSSTGITEAFF.

The CDR3 spells CAISKDSYYGYTF. In nucleotides, the CDR3 is TGTGCCATCAGCAAGGACAGTTACTATGGCTACACCTTC. The rearrangement uses TRBV10-3 and TRBJ1-2; a weak D match, TRBD1 (6 bases). Germline loops: CDR1 ENHRY, CDR2 SYGVKD. Trimming took 6 bases from V and 3 from J, leaving 11 bases between them. The CDR3 covers 13 residues.

The chain carries TRBV6-4 and TRBJ2-1; D not certain. The CDR3 loop spans 15 amino acids. Germline V CDR1 and CDR2: MRHNA, SNTAGT. V was shortened by 2 bases and J by 2 bases, with 10 bases between the two germline ends. The CDR3 DNA follows: TGTGCCAGCAGTGACGTCCAGCGCGCCTACAATGAGCAGTTCTTC. Its protein product is CASSDVQRAYNEQFF.

This chain joins TRBV20-1 and TRBJ2-1; tentatively, D is TRBD1 (5 bases). The CDR3 has 15 residues. Deletions cut 3 bases from V and 2 bases from J, with 14 bases between. Germline values: CDR1 DFQATT, CDR2 SNEGSKA (reference sequence). The CDR3 DNA is TGCAGTGCTAGTGGCCCAGGGTACCCCTACAATGAGCAGTTCTTC. Translating it yields CSASGPGYPYNEQFF.

The V and J genes are TRBV27 and TRBJ2-3; D gene ambiguous. This CDR3 is built from 15 residues. From germline, CDR1 is MNHEY and CDR2 SMNVEV (reference sequence). V shed 0 bases and J shed 0 bases, with 7 bases lying between them. The chain's CDR3 is CASSLSAQSTDTQYF. The CDR3 DNA is TGTGCCAGCAGTTTATCGGCACAGAGCACAGATACGCAGTATTTT.

J is TRBJ2-7 and V is TRBV9; D is perhaps TRBD2 (6 bases). The V gene lost 0 bases and the J gene lost 5 bases, with 12 bases spanning the gap. Germline CDR1 reads SGDLS; CDR2 reads YYNGEE. There are 14 residues in the CDR3. The CDR3 region has the DNA TGTGCCAGCAGCGTAGGGGGACTTCTGGACGAGCAGTACTTC. Amino acids: CASSVGGLLDEQYF.

V gene TRBV11-2 combines with J gene TRBJ2-5; TRBD2 agrees at 7 bases. J was trimmed by 3 bases and V by 1 base; bases with no gene match: 5. From germline, CDR1 is SGHAT and CDR2 FQNNGV. CDR3 length: 15 residues. In nucleotides, the CDR3 is TGTGCCAGCAGCTTAGGCTTGAGCGGGAAAGAGACCCAGTACTTC. This encodes CASSLGLSGKETQYF.

The rearrangement joins TRBV11-2 to TRBJ2-1, with D possibly matching TRBD1 (5 bases). The ends were cut back, 3 bases at V and 0 bases at J, with 9 bases in the middle. CDR3 length equals 15 residues. Per germline, CDR1 SGHAT and CDR2 FQNNGV. This CDR3 reads CASSLSTGSYNEQFF. In nucleotides, the CDR3 is TGTGCCAGCAGCTTGAGTACAGGCTCCTACAATGAGCAGTTCTTC. The entire variable domain, with the rest obtained from reference TRBV11-2 and TRBJ2-1, is as follows: EAGVAQSPRYKIIEKRQSVAFWCNPISGHATLYWYQQILGQGPKLLIQFQNNGVVDDSQLPKDRFSAERLKGVDSTLKIQPAKLEDSAVYLCASSLSTGSYNEQFFGPGTRLTVL.

V is TRBV9 and J is TRBJ2-3, with D possibly being TRBD2 (6 bases). The CDR3 is 16 residues long. The germline V and J ends were trimmed by 1 base and 3 bases, with 15 bases remaining between them. Germline CDR1 SGDLS, CDR2 YYNGEE. The DNA of the CDR3 is TGTGCCAGCAGCGTAACAGAGAGCGGGCCGACAGATACGCAGTATTTT. Its translation: CASSVTESGPTDTQYF.

This clone turned up a few times. CDR3 sequence: CASSQTGLETQYF. DNA of the CDR3: TGTGCCAGCAGTCAAACAGGGTTGGAGACCCAGTACTTC. This chain links TRBV28 with TRBJ2-5, with D maybe TRBD1 (6 bases). This CDR3 spans 13 amino acids. V lost 5 bases to trimming and J lost 5 bases, with 12 bases between them. The V gene's germline CDR1 is MDHEN and CDR2 SYDVKM.

The chain joins TRBV14 to TRBJ2-7; D is unresolved. Germline V gene data show CDR1 as SGHDN and CDR2 as FVKESK. This CDR3 has 13 amino acids. V was pared by 1 base and J by 3 bases, with 7 bases between. The CDR3 here is CASSQVLDYEQYF. The CDR3 nucleotides read TGTGCCAGCAGCCAAGTGCTAGACTACGAGCAGTACTTC.

CDR3 sequence reads: CASSFTRGTTEAFF. DNA of the CDR3: TGTGCCAGCAGCTTCACCAGGGGGACCACTGAAGCTTTCTTT. The V call is TRBV11-2, the J call TRBJ1-1; 7 bases align to TRBD1. Losses at the gene ends were 3 bases for V and 4 bases for J; bases not matched to a gene: 5. This CDR3 comprises 14 residues. The germline gives CDR1 SGHAT, CDR2 FQNNGV.

The chain combines TRBV6-1 with TRBJ1-3; TRBD1 aligns across 9 bases. The CDR3 has 20 amino acids. V dropped 2 bases and J dropped 4; count of bases not matched to a gene: 18. Germline V CDR1 and CDR2: MNHNS, SASEGT. The DNA of the CDR3 is TGTGCCAGCAGTGAAAAGGGGGTGGGGGCACAGGGGGCGCCAGGAAACACCATATATTTT. Its protein is CASSEKGVGAQGAPGNTIYF.

The V and J genes are TRBV19 and TRBJ1-2; a possible D gene is TRBD1 (5 bases). Trimming cost V 3 bases and J 4 bases, with 9 bases left between them. The CDR3 extends over 13 amino acids. Per the germline V gene, CDR1 is LNHDA and CDR2 is SQIVND (reference sequence). CDR3 residues: CASSIMGGYGYTF. The CDR3 DNA follows: TGTGCCAGTAGTATCATGGGGGGCTATGGCTACACCTTC.

This CDR3 reads CASSLVAGAHNEQFF. CDR3 in DNA: TGTGCCAGCAGCTTAGTAGCGGGAGCCCACAATGAGCAGTTCTTC. The rearrangement joins TRBV11-3 to TRBJ2-1, with 9 bases aligning to TRBD2. With 1 base clipped from V and 5 bases from J, the junction kept 3 bases outside the gene matches. The CDR3 spans 15 residues. Looked up from germline, CDR1 is SGHNT and CDR2 is YENEEA.